The T cell receptor (beta chain) under discussion was sequenced for a study of vaccination effects on CD4 cells after COVID-19. The germline gives CDR1 SGHDN, CDR2 FVKESK. The germline V and J ends were trimmed by 4 bases and 5 bases, with 8 bases remaining between them. CDR3 size: 12 residues. General study results and limits: Marked clonal contraction of both clone types appeared late after vaccination.

Expansion of antigen-specific CD4+ T cells with viral peptide pools was carried out by the ViraFEST assay before sequencing. Researchers isolated CD4+ T cells once roughly nine days of culture had elapsed. Absence of prior SARS-CoV-2 infection characterized the vaccine recipients, who showed negative nucleocapsid antibodies. Only in-frame clones appear in the TCRdb table, and some are missing; sequencing was by immunoSEQ multiplex PCR. Of tens of thousands of clones in the sample, around 81% were seen once. As for this clone: Its antigen is undetermined.

The clonotype comes from a human donor who received a COVID-19 vaccine. The specimen was CD4+ T cells from PBMCs cultured with HCoV-229E spike peptides, collected before COVID-19 vaccination. The genes are TRBV14 and TRBJ2-5; a weak D match, TRBD2 (6 bases). CDR3 loop: CASSRLGETQYF. For the CDR3, the DNA is TGTGCCAGCAGCCGACTAGGGGAGACCCAGTACTTC.